This is a list of T cell receptor beta chains from one sample in a study of T cell responses to AZD1222 COVID-19 vaccine. The data were produced by immunoSEQ multiplex PCR, yet TCRdb's version contains in-frame clones alone and is incomplete. The table has 60,000 to 80,000 clones, 65% to 90% seen once. Sequencing used peripheral blood, obtained on day 0 of AZD1222 vaccination. These receptors were collected from an adult in good health. Both conserved end residues are part of each CDR3. D genes are given only for firm matches. Clone size is stated in some rows and not others, as once, few, many or a class when expanded.

TRBD2,TRBV5-1,TRBJ2-7,.,TGCGCCAGCAAACAGAATAGCGGGTCCTCCTACGAGCAGTACTTC,CASKQNSGSSYEQYF
.,TRBV11-2,TRBJ1-5,.,TGTGCCAGCAGCTGGGGCGGGGCAGTTAGCAATCAGCCCCAGCATTTT,CASSWGGAVSNQPQHF
TRBD1,TRBV30,TRBJ1-1,once,TGTGCCTCGACAGGGGTACGGAACACTGAAGCTTTCTTT,CASTGVRNTEAFF
.,TRBV6-5,TRBJ2-7,.,TGTGCCAGCAGCACCTACGAGCAGTACTTC,CASSTYEQYF
TRBD1,TRBV19,TRBJ1-2,.,TGTGCCAGTAGTATAACCGGGACAGTGGGGCACTACACCTTC,CASSITGTVGHYTF
.,TRBV5-1,TRBJ2-6,.,TGCGCCAGCAGCTCTCTAGTCCAGGGTAATACTGGGGCCAACGTCCTGACTTTC,CASSSLVQGNTGANVLTF
.,TRBV28,TRBJ1-6,.,TGTGCCAGCAGTGACCCCTATAATTCACCCCTCCACTTT,CASSDPYNSPLHF
.,TRBV29-1,TRBJ2-7,few,TGCAGCGCAAGCTACCCGGACCGAAGCTCCTACGAGCAGTACTTC,CSASYPDRSSYEQYF
.,TRBV12-5,TRBJ1-5,few,TGTGCTAGTGGTTCCGCCCCCCCACCCCAGCATTTT,CASGSAPPPQHF
.,TRBV28,TRBJ1-6,.,TGTGCCAGCAGTTCTCTTGGTGCTGGGATGAGGTCCTATAATTCACCCCTCCACTTT,CASSSLGAGMRSYNSPLHF
.,TRBV2,TRBJ1-4,.,TGTGCCAGCGAGGGGCAGATTAATGAAAAACTGTTTTTT,CASEGQINEKLFF
.,TRBV12-3/TRBV12-4,TRBJ1-2,once,TGTGCCAGCAGTTCGACAGGCGCGAGAGGCTACACCTTC,CASSSTGARGYTF
.,TRBV3-1/TRBV3-2,TRBJ1-2,.,TGTGCCAGCAGCCAAGATAGGACTAACTATGGCTACACCTTC,CASSQDRTNYGYTF
.,TRBV3-1/TRBV3-2,TRBJ2-7,.,TGTGCCAGCAGCCGGGGACAAAACTACGAGCAGTACTTC,CASSRGQNYEQYF
.,TRBV6-4,TRBJ1-5,.,TGTGCCAGCAGTGACGAAGGGCAGGTTAGCAATCAGCCCCAGCATTTT,CASSDEGQVSNQPQHF
.,TRBV5-1,TRBJ2-3,few,TGCGCCAGCAGCTTGGCCACAGATACGCAGTATTTT,CASSLATDTQYF
TRBD1,TRBV6-5,TRBJ1-1,once,TGTGCCAGCAGGAAACAGGGGGCGAACACTGAAGCTTTCTTT,CASRKQGANTEAFF
TRBD1,TRBV4-2,TRBJ1-6,.,TGTGCCAGCAGCCCCCGGACAGGGGGAGACTCACCCCTCCACTTT,CASSPRTGGDSPLHF
.,TRBV13,TRBJ2-7,.,TGTGCCAGCAGCTTACCCCGCCGGCAGGGAATCTACGAGCAGTACTTC,CASSLPRRQGIYEQYF
TRBD1,TRBV6-4,TRBJ2-7,.,TGTGCCAGCAGCCGGGACAGGGGGGACGAGCAGTACTTC,CASSRDRGDEQYF
.,TRBV19,TRBJ2-2,.,TGTGCCAGTACGACAGTTATCACCGGGGAGCTGTTTTTT,CASTTVITGELFF
.,TRBV9,TRBJ2-2,.,TGTGCCAGCAGCGTAACGGTTGGGGGCCCCGCGAACACCGGGGAGCTGTTTTTT,CASSVTVGGPANTGELFF
.,TRBV28,TRBJ2-7,.,TGTGCCAGCAGTTTAGTGAGCCCAGGGGGGCAGCAGTACTTC,CASSLVSPGGQQYF
TRBD1,TRBV24-1,TRBJ2-2,once,TGTGCCACCAGTGACCGTTACAGGGGAACCGGGGAGCTGTTTTTT,CATSDRYRGTGELFF
.,TRBV6-2/TRBV6-3,TRBJ2-5,once,TGTGCCAGCAGTTACGATGGGACTTTGCAAGAGACCCAGTACTTC,CASSYDGTLQETQYF
TRBD2,TRBV19,TRBJ2-5,once,TGTGCCAGTAGTCCCTGGGTAGCGGGGGGGCAAGAGACCCAGTACTTC,CASSPWVAGGQETQYF
.,TRBV30,TRBJ2-7,.,TGTGCCTGGGGGGGGTCCTACGAGCAGTACTTC,CAWGGSYEQYF
.,TRBV4-1,TRBJ1-2,few,TGCGCCAGCAGCCAAGAAACGATCCATGGCTACACCTTC,CASSQETIHGYTF
.,TRBV19,TRBJ1-1,.,TGTGCCAGTACCGTCGGGACCCTTGAAGCTTTCTTT,CASTVGTLEAFF
.,TRBV3-1/TRBV3-2,TRBJ1-5,.,TGTGCCAGCAGCCAAGACTTTAGGCAGGAGGATAGCAATCAGCCCCAGCATTTT,CASSQDFRQEDSNQPQHF
.,TRBV5-6,TRBJ2-7,.,TGTGCCAGCAGCTTCTCGGGGAGCCCCGGACGCTACGAGCAGTACTTC,CASSFSGSPGRYEQYF
.,TRBV7-3,TRBJ1-2,.,TGTGCCAGCAGCTTAAAGCCTAACTATGGCTACACCTTC,CASSLKPNYGYTF
.,TRBV6-5,TRBJ1-5,.,TGTGCCAGCAGCGAGACCCCAGCATATCAGCCCCAGCATTTT,CASSETPAYQPQHF
.,TRBV27,TRBJ1-5,.,TGTGCCAGCAGTTTCGTCGGAGTCCAGCCCCAGCATTTT,CASSFVGVQPQHF
.,TRBV29-1,TRBJ2-7,.,TGCAGCGCCCTGGTCGTCTACGAGCAGTACTTC,CSALVVYEQYF
TRBD1,TRBV5-5,TRBJ1-5,.,TGTGCCAGCAGCGAGGGACAGGCCGTTTGGAATCAGCCCCAGCATTTT,CASSEGQAVWNQPQHF
.,TRBV5-5,TRBJ1-5,.,TGTGCCAGCAGCTTGGGGGGAGCCCAGCCCCAGCATTTT,CASSLGGAQPQHF
.,TRBV7-3,TRBJ2-1,.,TGTGCCAGCAGCTTAAAGCAGTCTCTCTACAATGAGCAGTTCTTC,CASSLKQSLYNEQFF
TRBD1,TRBV5-8,TRBJ2-5,.,TGTGCCAGCAGCCAAATCAGGGGGATCCAAGAGACCCAGTACTTC,CASSQIRGIQETQYF
TRBD1,TRBV7-8,TRBJ2-7,.,TGTGCCAGCAGCTTAAGGGGGACAGCCTTCGGATACGAGCAGTACTTC,CASSLRGTAFGYEQYF
TRBD2,TRBV19,TRBJ2-3,.,TGTGCCAGTAGTATAGTGGCTAGCGGGGGGCCCACAGATACGCAGTATTTT,CASSIVASGGPTDTQYF
TRBD2,TRBV5-6,TRBJ2-2,.,TGTGCCAGCAGCTTGGCCGCGACTAGCGGGGGGGTATGGAGCGGGGAGCTGTTTTTT,CASSLAATSGGVWSGELFF
TRBD1,TRBV15,TRBJ2-3,.,TGTGCCACCAGCAGCGACAGGGGCGTCACAGATACGCAGTATTTT,CATSSDRGVTDTQYF
.,TRBV7-2,TRBJ2-5,.,TGTGCCAGCAGCTTAGCGGGGAGCCAAGAGACCCAGTACTTC,CASSLAGSQETQYF
.,TRBV7-3,TRBJ1-2,.,TGTGCCAGCAGCTTGAATAGAGTCGCGGGCTACACCTTC,CASSLNRVAGYTF
.,TRBV19,TRBJ1-1,.,TGTGCCAGTAGTATGGGATTTTTGGGACGACTTGAAGCTTTCTTT,CASSMGFLGRLEAFF
.,TRBV11-3,TRBJ1-3,.,TGTGCCAGCAGCTTTTCTGGGGACACCATATATTTT,CASSFSGDTIYF
.,TRBV3-1/TRBV3-2,TRBJ1-1,.,TGTGCCAGCAGCCAAGGGATGAACACTGAAGCTTTCTTT,CASSQGMNTEAFF
.,TRBV21-1,TRBJ2-2,.,TGTGCCAGCAGCCCCAAGGGCAGGGGTAACACCGGGGAGCTGTTTTTT,CASSPKGRGNTGELFF
TRBD1,TRBV11-2,TRBJ1-3,.,TGTGCCAGCAGCTCTGGTCCAGGGGGAGCTGGAAACACCATATATTTT,CASSSGPGGAGNTIYF
.,TRBV5-4,TRBJ1-2,.,TGTGCCAGCAGCTTGGACAACTATGGCTACACCTTC,CASSLDNYGYTF
.,TRBV19,TRBJ1-3,.,TGTGCCAGTAGTTTAACAGGGACGTATGGAAACACCATATATTTT,CASSLTGTYGNTIYF